These T cell receptor beta chains were read from a single sample in a study of OX40 agonist ivuxolimab in advanced cancers. Libraries were prepared by immunoSEQ multiplex PCR; TCRdb keeps only in-frame clonotypes and omits some of them. Here the sample spans 48,000 or so clones, around 87% being singletons. Sequenced material: CD4+ or CD8+ T cells sorted from blood, taken in a trial of the OX40 agonist ivuxolimab. Receptors originate from an adult with an advanced solid tumor such as melanoma, head and neck, liver or kidney cancer. Both conserved end residues are part of each CDR3. Each record gives: CDR3 protein, V gene.

CASSQARGETQYF | TRBV4-1
CAIRSDVGTEAFF | TRBV10-3
CASSTRTVASTDTQYF | TRBV5-4
CASSPSQGRGTDTQYF | TRBV18
CASSNSPGTGFGFF | TRBV5-4
CAISEGTSGGAASKNIQYF | TRBV10-3
CASSLGPMNTEAFF | TRBV5-1
CASSETTGTGNTIYF | TRBV9
CASSVSRTGRFRSYNEQFF | TRBV9
CASSQVPGNTIYF | TRBV14
CSVRGQGAAKNIQYF | TRBV29-1
CASRLAGGTDTQYF | TRBV7-2
CASRPGAAGLWSEAFF | TRBV7-9
CASRDGSNGGLFF | TRBV5-1
CASSPPGAIYGYTF | TRBV5-1
CASSSHTSNTGELFF | TRBV5-1
CASSDRQGRTGAEAFF | TRBV5-1
CASTHGRVNTEAFF | TRBV19
CASSFFFGGSNQPQHF | TRBV28
CASSSPKDITYEQYF | TRBV7-2
CASGPPGMYGYTF | TRBV5-3
CASSQEWQPQETQYF | TRBV4-2
CASSLTPNAHDEQFF | TRBV11-3
CASSPTTEGETQYF | TRBV18
CASSLGAGPTDTQYF | TRBV7-2
CASSDWGGVTEAFF | TRBV2
CASRPAGPQETQYF | TRBV7-9
CASSPTTLGETQYF | TRBV11-1
CASSEGQRNTGELFF | TRBV5-6
CASSLARESGEQYF | TRBV5-1
CASSGTGYYYGYTF | TRBV6-5
CASSLGGAAGEQYF | TRBV28
CASWGNTEAFF | TRBV6-6
CASSFERNIQYF | TRBV7-9
CASTGQINQPQHF | TRBV2
CASSGVGGNQPQHF | TRBV19
CASSPTAGVGNEQFF | TRBV7-6
CASSRGEVETQYF | TRBV18
CASRRIAEITGELFF | TRBV6-5
CASSLASFTDTQYF | TRBV5-6
CASSSTGGPFIQPQHF | TRBV5-6
CASSHKGQGYTEAFF | TRBV5-6
CASSLAQGQGPYEQYF | TRBV7-2
CASISGGGRTYEQYF | TRBV5-5
CASSLGSAGRETQYF | TRBV13
CASSIGQGEGNTIYF | TRBV5-4